The clone carrying this T cell receptor beta chain showed up many times. This sample stems from a study of metastatic and nonmetastatic thyroid tumors. TCRdb re-called the PCR reads through MiXCR. The sample consists of approximately 41,000 clones, 28% of them appearing once. No patient received treatment before thyroid surgery. After removal of 7 bases from V and 4 bases from J, the junction contained 9 bases not matched to a gene. CDR3 length: 14 residues. From germline, CDR1 is MNHNS and CDR2 SASEGT. The chain is built from TRBV6-1 and TRBJ1-1; 7 bases line up with TRBD1. Material: blood. The TCR sequence derives from a male donor with papillary thyroid cancer or a benign thyroid nodule (not recorded which). Some clones in this sample may be carry-over from other donors' samples. The CDR3 region is CASTRGTGGTEAFF. CDR3 DNA: TGTGCCAGCACCAGGGGGACTGGTGGCACTGAAGCTTTCTTT.